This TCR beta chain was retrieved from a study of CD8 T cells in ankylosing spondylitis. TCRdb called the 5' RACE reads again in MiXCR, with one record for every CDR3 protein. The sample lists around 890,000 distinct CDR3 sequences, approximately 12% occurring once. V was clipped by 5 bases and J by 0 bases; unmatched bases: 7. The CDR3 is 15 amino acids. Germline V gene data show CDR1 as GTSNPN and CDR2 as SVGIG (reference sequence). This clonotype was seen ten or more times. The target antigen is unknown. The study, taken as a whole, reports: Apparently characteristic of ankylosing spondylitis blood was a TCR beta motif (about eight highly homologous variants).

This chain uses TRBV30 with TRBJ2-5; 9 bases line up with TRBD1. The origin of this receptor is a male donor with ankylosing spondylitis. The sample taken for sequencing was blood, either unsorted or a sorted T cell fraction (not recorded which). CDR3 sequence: CAWSPRDRDQETQYF. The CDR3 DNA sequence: TGTGCCTGGTCCCCCCGGGACAGGGACCAAGAGACCCAGTACTTC.